The 18 T cell receptor beta chains reported below all come from one sample, sequenced in a study of shared clonotypes between healthy human individuals. TCRdb's table, derived via immunoSEQ multiplex PCR, lists solely in-frame clones and lacks some. The data contain about 490,000 clones, almost 80% of them singletons. Sequencing was carried out using PBMCs. Receptor source: a woman in her thirties or forties in good health. Some clones in this sample may be carry-over from other donors' samples.

The chain combines TRBV11-1 with TRBJ2-7; TRBD1 matches 8 bases. Germline V gene lookup returns CDR1 SGHAT and CDR2 FQDESV (reference sequence). This CDR3 comprises 18 residues. Trimming at V came to 7 bases and at J to 2 bases, leaving 19 bases not matched to a gene. As DNA, the CDR3 is TGTGCCAGCACCGGCCGGGACAGGAACCCCTTCAGTGCCTACGAGCAGTACTTC. Translation: CASTGRDRNPFSAYEQYF.

On this clone: Other DNA sequences in this specimen translate into the identical CDR3. The CDR3 DNA reads TGTGCCAGCAGTTTTGGGGGTTGGGACTCTGGAAACACCATATATTTT. It translates to CASSFGGWDSGNTIYF. The chain joins TRBV28 to TRBJ1-3; D is possibly TRBD1 (5 bases). The V end lost 3 bases, the J end lost 0 bases, and 12 bases lay between the germline ends. From germline, CDR1 is MDHEN and CDR2 SYDVKM. This CDR3 is built from 16 residues.

CDR3 in amino acids: CASSSRQGGEPQHF. The DNA of the CDR3 is TGTGCCAGCAGCTCCCGACAGGGCGGTGAGCCCCAGCATTTT. V usage is TRBV7-6 and J usage is TRBJ1-5, with TRBD1 identical over 7 bases. The J segment lost 8 bases and the V segment lost 4 bases, leaving 8 bases of the junction unmatched. CDR1 and CDR2 (germline): SGHVS, FNYEAQ. CDR3 size: 14 residues.

The chain carries TRBV2 and TRBJ2-1; 9 nucleotides agree with TRBD2. The trim removed 4 bases at V and 4 bases at J, leaving 2 bases unmatched. This CDR3 is 14 amino acids long. CDR1 is SNHLY and CDR2 is FYNNEI in the germline V gene. Here the CDR3 reads CASSGTSEYNEQFF. The CDR3 region has the DNA TGTGCCAGCAGTGGGACTAGCGAGTACAATGAGCAGTTCTTC.

J is TRBJ2-3 and V is TRBV5-1; no reliable D call. Germline V gene lookup returns CDR1 SGHRS and CDR2 YFSETQ. V lost 0 bases and J lost 1, with 9 bases in between. There are 15 residues in the CDR3. The CDR3 region is CASSLVTRCTDTQYF. For the CDR3, the DNA is TGCGCCAGCAGCTTGGTCACGAGGTGCACAGATACGCAGTATTTT.

The chain has TRBV28 and TRBJ2-7; D is undetermined. CDR3 length equals 11 residues. V shed 4 bases and J shed 8 bases, with 9 bases lying between them. Germline V gene lookup returns CDR1 MDHEN and CDR2 SYDVKM. CDR3 DNA sequence: TGTGCCAGCAGTTCTGCTGTACAGCAGTACTTC. This encodes CASSSAVQQYF.

The gene calls are TRBV5-1 and TRBJ1-1, with a tentative D call TRBD1 (5 bases). There are 17 residues in the CDR3. Deletions cut 4 bases from V and 2 bases from J, with 21 bases between. Germline CDR1 reads SGHRS; CDR2 reads YFSETQ. CDR3 residues: CASSPPGGLGTNTEAFF. CDR3 sequence (DNA): TGCGCCAGCAGCCCCCCCGGCGGCCTTGGGACCAACACTGAAGCTTTCTTT.

The CDR3 DNA sequence: TGTGCCAGCAGCGAGCAGTACTTC. This encodes CASSEQYF. The J gene is TRBJ2-7, the V gene TRBV7-9; unclear D gene. V lost 5 bases and J lost 7, with 0 bases in between. Germline V gene sequence: CDR1 SEHNR, CDR2 FQNEAQ (reference sequence). This CDR3 is built from 8 residues.

J is TRBJ2-3 and V is TRBV7-3; D remains ambiguous. In germline, CDR1 is SGHTA, CDR2 FQGTGA. The germline V and J ends were trimmed by 5 bases and 0 bases, with 15 bases remaining between them. There are 16 residues in the CDR3. The CDR3 DNA sequence: TGTGCCAGCAGCCGCAGGAAAGGTAGCAGCACAGATACGCAGTATTTT. Its translation is CASSRRKGSSTDTQYF.

This chain joins TRBV28 and TRBJ2-2; 8 positions match TRBD2. This CDR3 is built from 18 residues. Germline loops: CDR1 MDHEN, CDR2 SYDVKM. Unmatched junction bases numbered 11, after V lost 4 bases and J lost 1 base. DNA for the CDR3: TGTGCCAGCAGTTGGCTTGCGGGAGGTCTCGGGAACACCGGGGAGCTGTTTTTT. Amino acid sequence: CASSWLAGGLGNTGELFF.

In regard to this clone: The identical CDR3 is also encoded by other nucleotide sequences in the sample. The chain links TRBV15 to TRBJ2-3; a weak D match, TRBD2 (6 bases). Germline-derived CDR1 and CDR2 are LNHNV and YYDKDF (reference sequence). V dropped 1 base and J dropped 0 bases, with 11 bases sitting between them. This CDR3 has 16 residues. The CDR3 loop reads CATSRGAGTSTDTQYF. The DNA of the CDR3 is TGTGCCACCAGCAGAGGGGCGGGAACTAGCACAGATACGCAGTATTTT.

The chain joins TRBV5-1 to TRBJ2-3, with D perhaps matching TRBD2 (5 bases). The CDR3 runs 15 residues. Trimming pared 3 bases from V and 4 bases from J, leaving 15 bases between. Germline V lookup: CDR1 SGHRS, CDR2 YFSETQ. The DNA of the CDR3 is TGCGCCAGCAGCTATAGCGTCCCCCCGGCAGATACGCAGTATTTT. It is translated as CASSYSVPPADTQYF. Combining the CDR3 with reference TRBV5-1 and TRBJ2-3 gives the whole variable domain KAGVTQTPRYLIKTRGQQVTLSCSPISGHRSVSWYQQTPGQGLQFLFEYFSETQRNKGNFPGRFSGRQFSNSRSEMNVSTLELGDSALYLCASSYSVPPADTQYFGPGTRLTVL.

The chain uses TRBV9 and TRBJ2-1; 8 bases match TRBD2. Germline lookup yields CDR1 SGDLS and CDR2 YYNGEE. The V gene end was trimmed by 2 bases and the J gene end by 7 bases; junction bases not matched to a gene: 14. The CDR3 is 17 residues long. CDR3 protein: CASSVPGLVDGRNEQFF. The CDR3 DNA reads as TGTGCCAGCAGCGTTCCGGGACTAGTGGATGGTAGGAATGAGCAGTTCTTC.

The chain joins TRBV7-2 to TRBJ2-1; TRBD2 matches at 7 bases. This CDR3 contains 15 residues. The J segment lost 13 bases and the V segment lost 5 bases, leaving 17 bases of the junction unmatched. The germline V gene has CDR1 SGHTA and CDR2 FQGNSA. CDR3 protein: CASSPRRVAGPSQFF. CDR3 DNA: TGTGCCAGCAGCCCCCGGAGGGTAGCGGGCCCTTCTCAGTTCTTC.

This rearrangement joins TRBV2 to TRBJ2-2; no reliable D call. CDR3 length: 13 amino acids. V lost 7 bases to trimming and J lost 1 base, with 7 bases between them. Germline V gene lookup returns CDR1 SNHLY and CDR2 FYNNEI. In DNA, the CDR3 is TGTGCCAGCAAGCTAGGGAACACCGGGGAGCTGTTTTTT. Translated, it gives CASKLGNTGELFF.

The chain has TRBV6-1 and TRBJ2-7, with 7 bases identical to TRBD2. CDR3 length: 15 amino acids. From germline, CDR1 is MNHNS and CDR2 SASEGT. V gave up 1 base and J gave up 5 bases; unmatched junction bases: 8. The CDR3 DNA follows: TGTGCCAGCAGTGAAGGGGAGGGAGGGTGGAACGAGCAGTACTTC. Translating gives CASSEGEGGWNEQYF.

The rearrangement joins TRBV7-2 to TRBJ2-7; D unclear. Between the trimmed V and J ends, which lost 1 base and 3 bases, there was a span of 16 bases. The CDR3 length is 16 residues. Germline CDR1 reads SGHTA; CDR2 reads FQGNSA. The CDR3 sequence: CASSLGRASTRYEQYF. The CDR3 DNA sequence: TGTGCCAGCAGCTTAGGTAGGGCGTCCACTCGCTACGAGCAGTACTTC.

The rearrangement joins TRBV9 to TRBJ2-1; D uncertain. CDR1 and CDR2 (germline): SGDLS, YYNGEE. Deletions cut 0 bases from V and 6 bases from J, with 10 bases between. The CDR3 contains 14 residues. The CDR3 loop reads CASSVALVGNEQFF. CDR3 DNA sequence: TGTGCCAGCAGCGTAGCTCTGGTGGGCAATGAGCAGTTCTTC.